The rows below give T cell receptor beta chains drawn from one sample of a study of T cell repertoires in cytomegalovirus infection. Each CDR3 protein is one row after TCRdb ran MiXCR on the reads. Of approximately 180,000 distinct CDR3 sequences in the sample, roughly 9% are singletons; the top ten hold 4.6%. The sample consisted of PBMCs. All receptors derive from a human donor in good health (CMV status not recorded). Some clones in this sample may be carry-over from other donors' samples. CDR3s leave out the opening cysteine and the closing phenylalanine or tryptophan. A D gene is named only where the DNA matches it firmly.

j_call d_call v_call cdr3_aa
TRBJ2-2 TRBD2 TRBV7-2 ASSQGLAGVGTGELF
TRBJ2-3 TRBD2 TRBV5-1 ASSLDGLATDTQY
TRBJ1-4 - TRBV2 ASRGSSTNEKLF
TRBJ1-5 TRBD1 TRBV28 ASSLFRDRVNQPQH
TRBJ2-1 TRBD2 TRBV27 ASSGPGLAGYNEQF
TRBJ1-4 TRBD1 TRBV10-3 ATGQGRNEKLF
TRBJ1-5 - TRBV7-2 ASSLLAGSGQPQH
TRBJ2-5 - TRBV14 ASSQDRAQRTQETQY
TRBJ1-2 TRBD1 TRBV7-2 ASSGEGSGGSGYT
TRBJ1-2 - TRBV28 ASSLGSGNNGYT
TRBJ1-1 - TRBV6-2/TRBV6-3 ASSYSNQLEAF
TRBJ2-7 - TRBV7-2 ASSLAGTRGYEQY
TRBJ2-1 TRBD2 TRBV24-1 ATSDLTSGSGTYNEQF
TRBJ1-1 - TRBV7-3 ASSPSGTGNTEAF
TRBJ1-4 - TRBV7-2 ASSLVGGQNEKLF
TRBJ2-2 - TRBV7-7 ASSEGPNTGELF
TRBJ2-5 TRBD2 TRBV20-1 SAREPSGREETQY
TRBJ2-5 TRBD2 TRBV18 ASSPTSGGLQETQY
TRBJ2-1 - TRBV7-9 ASSIRDQYNEQF
TRBJ1-5 - TRBV7-8 ASSFYGRARNQPQH
TRBJ1-1 - TRBV28 ASSLRTVGRNTEAF
TRBJ2-7 TRBD2 TRBV10-3 AIKQTSGASYEQY
TRBJ2-2 - TRBV19 ASGIPGVVRELF
TRBJ2-7 - TRBV7-2 ASSFKMTGRDEQY
TRBJ2-5 TRBD2 TRBV4-3 ASSQRAPRGGETQY
TRBJ2-7 - TRBV6-2/TRBV6-3 ASSYPSREQY
TRBJ1-6 TRBD1 TRBV7-2 ASSFGQGLSPLH
TRBJ2-7 TRBD2 TRBV11-1 ASSNVGGLASYEQY
TRBJ2-1 - TRBV7-9 ASSLEGTYNEQF
TRBJ2-7 TRBD1 TRBV27 ASSIGQGSHEQY
TRBJ2-7 TRBD2 TRBV11-2 ASSLEASGAYEQY
TRBJ1-4 - TRBV28 ASSLVQGKKLF
TRBJ1-2 TRBD1 TRBV7-2 ASSLGTGRDYGYT
TRBJ2-5 - TRBV29-1 SVEVSEKGAQY
TRBJ1-2 - TRBV12-5 ASGFRGTTYGYT
TRBJ1-5 - TRBV6-1 ASSGSLRQPQH
TRBJ2-7 - TRBV7-2 ASSPDRPYEQY
TRBJ1-5 TRBD1 TRBV28 ASSLPRQGGNQPQH
TRBJ1-5 - TRBV7-2 ASSLDSGGRQPQH
TRBJ1-1 - TRBV12-3/TRBV12-4 ASSFGSNTEAF
TRBJ2-3 - TRBV7-2 ASSLVFDKRDTQY
TRBJ2-1 - TRBV6-2/TRBV6-3 ASRPSGGGNEQF
TRBJ1-4 TRBD1 TRBV7-9 ASSLGTTWAGTATNEKLF
TRBJ2-3 - TRBV5-1 ASSLAETSTDTQY
TRBJ2-1 - TRBV20-1 SARDGNSYNEQF
TRBJ2-2 TRBD2 TRBV7-8 ASSRTEAGLNTGELF
TRBJ2-1 TRBD2 TRBV2 ASHKGPIAGRHNEQF
TRBJ1-1 - TRBV20-1 SASQQGSGTEAF
TRBJ2-7 TRBD2 TRBV7-3 ASSLTSSGRTGEQY
TRBJ2-1 - TRBV7-3 ASSLRGLNEQF
TRBJ2-1 - TRBV7-2 ASSLFYSPSNEQF